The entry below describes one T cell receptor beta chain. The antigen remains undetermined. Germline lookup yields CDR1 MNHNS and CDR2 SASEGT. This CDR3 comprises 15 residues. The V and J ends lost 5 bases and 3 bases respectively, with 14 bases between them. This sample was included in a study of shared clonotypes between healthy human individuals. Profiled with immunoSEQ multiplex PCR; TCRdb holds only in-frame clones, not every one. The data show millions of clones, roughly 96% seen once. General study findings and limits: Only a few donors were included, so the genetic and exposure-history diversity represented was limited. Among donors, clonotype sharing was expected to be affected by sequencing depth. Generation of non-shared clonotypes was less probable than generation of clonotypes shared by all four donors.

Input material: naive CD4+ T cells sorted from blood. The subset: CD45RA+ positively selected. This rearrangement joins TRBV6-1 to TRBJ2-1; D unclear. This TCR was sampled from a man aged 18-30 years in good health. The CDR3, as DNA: TGTGCCAGCAGTACCTCGACTGGTAACTACAATGAGCAGTTCTTC. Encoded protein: CASSTSTGNYNEQFF.